These T cell receptor beta chains were read from a single sample in a study of early T cells in non-severe SARS-CoV-2 infection. TCRdb independently ran MiXCR on the 5' RACE reads; one entry per CDR3 protein. The data contain about 72,000 distinct CDR3 sequences, roughly a tenth of them singletons. The sequencing here drew on whole blood, taken at baseline. The receptors come from an adult who was a healthcare worker with PCR-confirmed SARS-CoV-2 infection or an uninfected control (not recorded which). CDR3s include the opening cysteine and the closing phenylalanine or tryptophan. The D gene is left open where the match is weak. Not every row has a clone size; where given, it reads once, few, many or a size class.

TRBV3-1,TRBJ2-5,-,-,TGTGCCAGCAGCCAAAATTTTGGCGGACAAGAGACCCAGTACTTC,CASSQNFGGQETQYF
TRBV3-1,TRBJ2-7,TRBD2,-,TGTGCCAGCAGCGAGACTAGCGGGGGCCCCTACGAGCAGTACTTC,CASSETSGGPYEQYF
TRBV5-1,TRBJ1-1,-,few,TGCGCCAGCAGCTTCAGGGAGGGGACTGAAGCTTTCTTT,CASSFREGTEAFF
TRBV19,TRBJ2-3,TRBD2,-,TGTGCCAGTAGTATAGGGCTAGCGGGGGGTGAAGATACGCAGTATTTT,CASSIGLAGGEDTQYF
TRBV5-1,TRBJ2-4,-,many,TGCGCCAGCAGCCCTTGGGACGAATCCAAAAACATTCAGTACTTC,CASSPWDESKNIQYF
TRBV7-9,TRBJ2-5,-,many,TGTGCCAGCAGCTTACTGCTGGGGCAAGAGACCCAGTACTTC,CASSLLLGQETQYF
TRBV11-2,TRBJ2-2,-,-,TGTGCCAGCAGCTTACAAGGTGTACGCACCGGGGAGCTGTTTTTT,CASSLQGVRTGELFF
TRBV7-6,TRBJ1-5,-,-,TGTGCCAGCAGCTTAGCGGATGTTGCGGGTCAGCCCCAGCATTTT,CASSLADVAGQPQHF
TRBV13,TRBJ1-1,-,-,TGTGCCAGCAGCCCCGAGGGGGAGGCGATAGGAGCTTTCTTT,CASSPEGEAIGAFF
TRBV7-3,TRBJ2-5,-,many,TGTGCCAGCACCCAGGGGCCAGGAAAGACCCAGTACTTC,CASTQGPGKTQYF
TRBV6-5,TRBJ1-6,TRBD1,few,TGTGCCAGCAGTGGAACAGGGGCCGGAGATTCACCCCTCCACTTT,CASSGTGAGDSPLHF
TRBV24-1,TRBJ1-5,-,many,TGTGCCACCAGTACGGCCGCTACCGGGAAGCCCCAGCATTTT,CATSTAATGKPQHF
TRBV24-1,TRBJ2-3,TRBD2,many,TGTGCCACCAGTGCCCCCTCGGGGGGGAGGGAAGATACGCAGTATTTT,CATSAPSGGREDTQYF
TRBV7-2,TRBJ2-3,TRBD2,many,TGTGCCAGCAGCTTGGGCGGGGGGGGAGGAGATACGCAGTATTTT,CASSLGGGGGDTQYF
TRBV6-5,TRBJ1-3,TRBD1,-,TGTGCCAGCAGTAAGGACAGGGACTCTGGAAACACCATATATTTT,CASSKDRDSGNTIYF
TRBV6-5,TRBJ2-3,-,-,TGTGCCAGCAGTTACTCGATGGGACCCTCGAGCACAGATACGCAGTATTTT,CASSYSMGPSSTDTQYF
TRBV11-3,TRBJ2-7,-,many,TGTGCCAGCGCCCAGACCTACGAGCAGTACTTC,CASAQTYEQYF
TRBV4-3,TRBJ1-3,-,few,TGCGCCAGCAGCCAAATTTTCCCCTCTGGAAACACCATATATTTT,CASSQIFPSGNTIYF
TRBV10-3,TRBJ1-2,-,few,TGTGCCATCAGGCCCGGGGCACAGGTTCGCTATGGCTACACCTTC,CAIRPGAQVRYGYTF
TRBV4-1,TRBJ2-3,-,-,TGCGCCAGCAGCCAAGATTCCGGACTCGGTTCAGATACGCAGTATTTT,CASSQDSGLGSDTQYF
TRBV4-1,TRBJ1-5,-,-,TGCGCCAGCAGCCAGTCAGCAGGGCCTCAGCCCCAGCATTTT,CASSQSAGPQPQHF
TRBV9,TRBJ2-7,TRBD1,few,TGTGCCAGCAGCGTAGAGGAGACAGGGGGCCACGAGCAGTACTTC,CASSVEETGGHEQYF
TRBV20-1,TRBJ2-7,-,few,TGCAGTGCTTCAGAGGGCCCCCTGTCCCAGTACGAGCAGTACTTC,CSASEGPLSQYEQYF
TRBV3-1,TRBJ1-1,-,-,TGTGCCAGCAGCCAAGATAGCCATAACACTGAAGCTTTCTTT,CASSQDSHNTEAFF
TRBV3-1,TRBJ2-7,-,-,TGTGCCAGCAGCCTACAGCGGGCCTACGAGCAGTACTTC,CASSLQRAYEQYF
TRBV5-6,TRBJ2-7,-,many,TGTGCCAGCAGCTTGGCAGCGGTCGAGCAGTACTTC,CASSLAAVEQYF
TRBV12-3/TRBV12-4,TRBJ1-1,TRBD1,many,TGTGCCAGCAGTTTGGGGACAGGGTTAGAGGCTTTCTTT,CASSLGTGLEAFF
TRBV4-3,TRBJ2-3,-,many,TGCGCCAGCAGCCAAGATTCGGGCGGGTTAGACGATACGCAGTATTTT,CASSQDSGGLDDTQYF
TRBV15,TRBJ2-2,-,-,TGTGCCACCAGCAGAGATACAGGTGGCACCGGGGAGCTGTTTTTT,CATSRDTGGTGELFF
TRBV6-5,TRBJ1-4,TRBD1,many,TGTGCCAGCAGTTACAGCCGCAGGGGGCGAGGGAGTGAAAAACTGTTTTTT,CASSYSRRGRGSEKLFF
TRBV19,TRBJ2-1,-,many,TGTGCCAGTACCCTCGGGAGCTCCTACAATGAGCAGTTCTTC,CASTLGSSYNEQFF
TRBV7-2,TRBJ2-3,TRBD2,many,TGTGCCAGCAGCACTACTAGCGGGAGCACAGATACGCAGTATTTT,CASSTTSGSTDTQYF
TRBV11-3,TRBJ2-2,-,many,TGTGCCAGCAGCATGACGGTTAACACCGGGGAGCTGTTTTTT,CASSMTVNTGELFF
TRBV2,TRBJ1-3,-,few,TGTGCCAGCAGTGAAGCTGGAGGTTCTGGAAACACCATATATTTT,CASSEAGGSGNTIYF
TRBV6-5,TRBJ2-2,TRBD1,-,TGTGCCAGCAGTTACTCGACAGGGGGGACCGGGGAGCTGTTTTTT,CASSYSTGGTGELFF
TRBV18,TRBJ2-3,-,-,TGTGCCAGCTCACCAACGGCTGAATCATTCGGAGATACGCAGTATTTT,CASSPTAESFGDTQYF
TRBV24-1,TRBJ2-1,-,few,TGTGCCACCAGTCGCGGGTTCAGTGAGCAGTTCTTC,CATSRGFSEQFF
TRBV28,TRBJ1-6,-,once,TGTGCCAGCAGTGCGCAGGGATATAATTCACCCCTCCACTTT,CASSAQGYNSPLHF
TRBV14,TRBJ2-7,-,few,TGTGCCAGCAGCGCATTCCTCGAGCAGTACTTC,CASSAFLEQYF
TRBV4-1,TRBJ2-1,-,many,TGCGCCAGCAGCCAAGATGGGTACAGGGTGGGCATCTACAATGAGCAGTTCTTC,CASSQDGYRVGIYNEQFF
TRBV11-2,TRBJ1-6,TRBD1,many,TGTGCCAGCAGCCCACTACAGGGGTATAATTCACCCCTCCACTTT,CASSPLQGYNSPLHF
TRBV27,TRBJ2-7,TRBD1,few,TGTGCCAGCAGTCTGACAGGGACGTTATACGAGCAGTACTTC,CASSLTGTLYEQYF
TRBV5-1,TRBJ2-7,TRBD1,few,TGCGCCAGCACGACAGGGGAAGAGCAGTACTTC,CASTTGEEQYF
TRBV7-8,TRBJ1-6,-,-,TGTGCCAGCAGCCCAGACAGTATGGGTTCACCCCTCCACTTT,CASSPDSMGSPLHF
TRBV20-1,TRBJ1-6,TRBD1,few,TGCAGTGCTCGCGGGGAAGGGGGCTCCGAATCACCCCTCCACTTT,CSARGEGGSESPLHF
TRBV7-2,TRBJ1-1,-,many,TGTGCCAGCAGCAACAAGCGGAGGGGGTCCAACACTGAAGCTTTCTTT,CASSNKRRGSNTEAFF
TRBV7-2,TRBJ2-3,TRBD2,many,TGTGCCAGCAGTTGGGACTACACAGATACGCAGTATTTT,CASSWDYTDTQYF
TRBV7-8,TRBJ2-3,-,-,TGTGCCAGCAGCCCGGAGACAGGGACTAGCACAGATACGCAGTATTTT,CASSPETGTSTDTQYF
TRBV28,TRBJ2-7,TRBD1,-,TGTGCCAGCTTTGACAGGGCTAACGAGCAGTACTTC,CASFDRANEQYF
TRBV7-8,TRBJ2-7,TRBD1,-,TGTGCCAGCAGCTTCCCGGGACAGACCTACGAGCAGTACTTC,CASSFPGQTYEQYF
TRBV7-9,TRBJ1-4,-,few,TGTGCCAGCAGCTCGGGCCAGCTGGGGGAAAAACTGTTTTTT,CASSSGQLGEKLFF
TRBV10-3,TRBJ2-1,-,-,TGTGCCACCAGTGTAAGCGAAAGGGGCGATGAGCAGTTCTTC,CATSVSERGDEQFF
TRBV9,TRBJ2-2,-,few,TGTGCCAGCAGCGCGACAGGCGCCGGGGAGCTGTTTTTT,CASSATGAGELFF
TRBV30,TRBJ2-7,TRBD1,-,TGTGCCTGGGGGCCCAGGGGGCAACAGTACGAGCAGTACTTC,CAWGPRGQQYEQYF